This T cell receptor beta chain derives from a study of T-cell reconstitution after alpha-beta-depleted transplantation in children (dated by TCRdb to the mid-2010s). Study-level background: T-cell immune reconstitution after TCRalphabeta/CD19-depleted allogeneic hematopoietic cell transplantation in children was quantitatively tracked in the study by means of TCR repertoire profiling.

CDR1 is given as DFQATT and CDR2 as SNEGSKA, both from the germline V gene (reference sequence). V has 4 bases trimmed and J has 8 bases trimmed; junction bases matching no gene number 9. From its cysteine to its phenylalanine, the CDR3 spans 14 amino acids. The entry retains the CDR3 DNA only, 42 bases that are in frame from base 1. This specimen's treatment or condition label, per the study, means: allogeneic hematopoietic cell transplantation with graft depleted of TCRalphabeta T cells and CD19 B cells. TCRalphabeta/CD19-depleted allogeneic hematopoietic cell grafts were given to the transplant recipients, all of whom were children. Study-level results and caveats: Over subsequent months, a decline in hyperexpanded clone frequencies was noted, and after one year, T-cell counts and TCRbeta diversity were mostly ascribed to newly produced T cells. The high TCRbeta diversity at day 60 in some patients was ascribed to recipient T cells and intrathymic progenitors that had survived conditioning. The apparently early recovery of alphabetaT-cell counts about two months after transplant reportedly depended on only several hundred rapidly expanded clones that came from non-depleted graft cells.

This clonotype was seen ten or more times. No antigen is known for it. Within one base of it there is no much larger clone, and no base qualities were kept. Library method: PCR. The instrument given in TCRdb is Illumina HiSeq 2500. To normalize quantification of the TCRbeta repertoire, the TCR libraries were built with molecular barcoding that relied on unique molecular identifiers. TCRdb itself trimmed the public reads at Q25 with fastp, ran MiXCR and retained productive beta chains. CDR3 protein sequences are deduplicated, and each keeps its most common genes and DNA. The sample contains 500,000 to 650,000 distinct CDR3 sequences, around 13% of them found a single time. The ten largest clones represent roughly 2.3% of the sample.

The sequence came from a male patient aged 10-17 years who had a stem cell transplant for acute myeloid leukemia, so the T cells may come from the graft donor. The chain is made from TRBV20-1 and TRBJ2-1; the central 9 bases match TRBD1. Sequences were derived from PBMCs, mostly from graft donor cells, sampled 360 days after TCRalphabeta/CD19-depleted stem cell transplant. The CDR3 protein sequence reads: CSANTGGLVDEQFF. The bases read TGCAGTGCTAATACAGGGGGCCTCGTGGATGAGCAGTTCTTC.